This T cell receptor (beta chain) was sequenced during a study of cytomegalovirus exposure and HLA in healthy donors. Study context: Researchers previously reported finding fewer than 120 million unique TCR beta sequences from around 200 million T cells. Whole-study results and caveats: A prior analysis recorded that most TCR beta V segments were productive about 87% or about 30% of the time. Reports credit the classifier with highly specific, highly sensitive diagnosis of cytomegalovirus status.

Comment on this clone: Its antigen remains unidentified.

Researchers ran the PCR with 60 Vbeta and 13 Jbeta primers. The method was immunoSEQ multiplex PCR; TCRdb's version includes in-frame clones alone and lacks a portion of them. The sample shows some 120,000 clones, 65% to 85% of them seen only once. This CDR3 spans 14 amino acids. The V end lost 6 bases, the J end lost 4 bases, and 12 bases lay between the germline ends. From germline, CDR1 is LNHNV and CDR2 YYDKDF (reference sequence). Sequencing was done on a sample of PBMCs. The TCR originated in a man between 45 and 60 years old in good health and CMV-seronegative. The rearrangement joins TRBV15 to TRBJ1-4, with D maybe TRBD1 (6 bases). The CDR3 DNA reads TGTGCCACCAGAAACAGGGCACATAATGAAAAACTGTTTTTT. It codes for CATRNRAHNEKLFF.